This T cell receptor beta chain stems from a study of metastatic and nonmetastatic thyroid tumors. Study details: Repertoire comparison spanned blood and tumor or nodule tissue of malignant and benign thyroid patients.

Findings and caveats of the study: Reported TCR beta diversity, measured in blood and tumor, was significantly higher for malignant thyroid tumors than for benign nodules.

Every patient was untreated before thyroid surgery. Ten or more counts support this clone. Its specificity is not known. V was cut by 3 bases and J by 2 bases, with 15 bases left in between. In germline, CDR1 is SGHDT, CDR2 YYEEEE. The length of the CDR3 is 16 residues. In the original workflow: Construction of a distant-metastasis classifier for papillary thyroid cancer relied on CDR3 differences across clinicopathological groups. TCRdb re-called clones from the PCR reads using MiXCR. The V and J calls shown here were made by TCRdb, not taken from the authors' results. The sample has 40,000 or so clones, about 14% seen once; the top ten hold 9.5%.

This TCR derives from a female donor with papillary thyroid cancer or a benign thyroid nodule (not recorded which). Some clones in this sample may be carry-over from other donors' samples. Sequencing was performed on blood. V gene TRBV5-6 combines with J gene TRBJ1-5; possibly TRBD1 for D (6 bases). CDR3 nucleotides: TGTGCCAGCAGCTCAGAACAGGGATCGCGCAATCAGCCCCAGCATTTT. It yields the protein CASSSEQGSRNQPQHF.